This TCR beta chain was sequenced in a study of T cells in Graves' hyperthyroidism and ophthalmopathy. Hyperthyroidism of Graves' type that showed no ophthalmopathy progression within 18 months was stable. Ten or more counts support this clonotype. There are 15 residues in the CDR3. Per germline, CDR1 MNHEY and CDR2 SVGEGT. J was trimmed by 4 bases and V by 5 bases; bases with no gene match: 10. Amplified TCR beta CDR3 regions derived from RNA transcripts. TCR CDR3 regions were first amplified by RT-PCR with HTBI primers. Using its own MiXCR run on the multiplex PCR reads, TCRdb lists one record per CDR3 protein. The sample lists about 560,000 distinct CDR3 sequences, around a sixth occurring once.

This chain uses TRBV6-2 or TRBV6-3 with TRBJ2-7; 8 bases agree with TRBD2. This sequence was found in a woman younger than 45 with Graves' hyperthyroidism. The specimen was blood. The CDR3 region has the DNA TGTGCCAGCAGTAGACCGGGACTAGGGCCTTACGAGCAGTACTTC. Protein product: CASSRPGLGPYEQYF.